These 16 T cell receptor beta chains were all obtained from the same sample, sequenced in a study of blood T cell repertoires in COVID-19. Clones were sequenced by immunoSEQ multiplex PCR, and TCRdb holds only the in-frame ones, with some missing. This sample has 380,000 or so clones; approximately 90% occur once, and the top ten carry more than 0.85%. The sequenced sample consisted of PBMCs or T cells enriched from blood (not recorded which). The receptor set was obtained from a woman between 25 and 40 years old with acute COVID-19.

J is TRBJ2-2 and V is TRBV7-3; 10 bases are shared with TRBD2. The CDR3 is made up of 15 amino acids. V lost 6 bases, J lost 6 bases, and 7 bases stayed unmatched. Germline CDR1 is SGHTA and CDR2 is FQGTGA. The CDR3 region has the DNA TGTGCCAGCAGTTCCAGCGGGGGGGCCGCCGGGGAGCTGTTTTTT. This encodes CASSSSGGAAGELFF.

This chain joins TRBV19 and TRBJ1-2; 8 bases are shared with TRBD1. V shed 5 bases and J 4 bases; nucleotides not matched to a gene: 6. This CDR3 is built from 14 residues. Germline-derived CDR1 and CDR2 are LNHDA and SQIVND (reference sequence). In DNA, the CDR3 is TGTGCCAGTAGTTCCGGACAGGGCCCCTATGGCTACACCTTC. Protein product: CASSSGQGPYGYTF.

The rearrangement uses TRBV19 and TRBJ1-4; TRBD1 might be the D (5 bases). Germline loops: CDR1 LNHDA, CDR2 SQIVND (reference sequence). This CDR3 region has 15 residues. Deletions cut 6 bases from V and 5 bases from J, with 16 bases between. This CDR3 reads CASRGVGGENEKLFF. The CDR3 nucleotides are TGTGCCAGTAGAGGAGTGGGGGGTGAGAATGAAAAACTGTTTTTT.

V gene TRBV6-4 combines with J gene TRBJ1-1; D unclear. CDR3 size: 16 residues. Trimming took off 5 bases at V and 6 bases at J, with 22 bases between the two ends. Germline V gene data show CDR1 as MRHNA and CDR2 as SNTAGT. CDR3 loop: CASSLREWRVGAEAFF. The CDR3 DNA is TGTGCCAGCAGTCTGCGGGAGTGGAGAGTAGGAGCTGAAGCTTTCTTT.

There are a few counts of this clone. This rearrangement joins TRBV3-1 (or the pseudogene TRBV3-2) to TRBJ1-2, with 7 bases matching TRBD1. The CDR3 is made up of 13 amino acids. The junction had 2 bases not matched to a gene; V was cut back by 1 base and J by 6 bases. Germline assignment: CDR1 LGHDT and CDR2 YNNKEL (reference sequence). CDR3 in DNA: TGTGCCAGCAGCCAAGGACAGGGAGATGGCTACACCTTC. Its protein product is CASSQGQGDGYTF.

This clone occurred once. V is TRBV11-2 and J is TRBJ1-1; 7 nucleotides line up with TRBD1. With 5 bases clipped from V and 0 bases from J, the junction kept 6 bases outside the gene matches. The CDR3 covers 15 residues. Germline V gives CDR1 SGHAT, CDR2 FQNNGV. The CDR3 reads CASSARQGLNTEAFF. The CDR3 nucleotides read TGTGCCAGCAGCGCGAGACAGGGTCTGAACACTGAAGCTTTCTTT.

The sample holds one count of this clone. The rearrangement uses TRBV11-2 and TRBJ1-1, with 8 bases that match TRBD1. CDR3 length equals 13 residues. CDR1 SGHAT and CDR2 FQNNGV come from the germline V gene. With 5 bases clipped from V and 5 bases from J, the junction kept 4 bases outside the gene matches. The CDR3 DNA sequence: TGTGCCAGCAGCCGGACAGGGAGTACTGAAGCTTTCTTT. Its translation: CASSRTGSTEAFF.

The J gene is TRBJ2-7, the V gene TRBV2; a weak D match, TRBD2 (6 bases). Trimming cost V 8 bases and J 4 bases, with 12 bases left between them. Germline loops: CDR1 SNHLY, CDR2 FYNNEI. The CDR3 runs 12 residues. CDR3 in DNA: TGTGCCAGCCTTACGGGGGATTACGAGCAGTACTTC. This codes for CASLTGDYEQYF.

The chain has TRBV5-1 and TRBJ1-2; D remains ambiguous. CDR3 size: 14 residues. CDR1 SGHRS and CDR2 YFSETQ come from the germline V gene. Trimming left V 2 bases short and J 0 bases short, with 8 bases between. DNA of the CDR3: TGCGCCAGCAGCTTTGACTTAGCTAACTATGGCTACACCTTC. It yields the protein CASSFDLANYGYTF. The full variable domain, with the rest looked up from reference TRBV5-1 and TRBJ1-2, is KAGVTQTPRYLIKTRGQQVTLSCSPISGHRSVSWYQQTPGQGLQFLFEYFSETQRNKGNFPGRFSGRQFSNSRSEMNVSTLELGDSALYLCASSFDLANYGYTFGSGTRLTVV.

As DNA, the CDR3 is TGTGCCAGCAGCCCCCAGGGGTATGGCTACACCTTC. It yields the protein CASSPQGYGYTF. This rearrangement joins TRBV7-8 to TRBJ1-2; maybe TRBD1 (6 bases). CDR3 length: 12 amino acids. V shed 5 bases and J shed 5 bases, with 9 bases lying between them. Germline V gene lookup returns CDR1 SGHVS and CDR2 FQNEAQ.

The chain couples TRBV2 to TRBJ1-6; D is possibly TRBD1 (6 bases). This CDR3 contains 14 residues. Germline CDR1 SNHLY, CDR2 FYNNEI. The ends were cut back, 8 bases at V and 4 bases at J, with 12 bases in the middle. CDR3 DNA sequence: TGTGCCAGCGGGAACAGGGAATATAATTCACCCCTCCACTTT. The encoded protein is CASGNREYNSPLHF.

The chain joins TRBV19 to TRBJ2-5; weak D call: TRBD1 (5 bases). The CDR3 is 13 residues long. The V gene's germline CDR1 is LNHDA and CDR2 SQIVND (reference sequence). V was cut by 6 bases and J by 1 base, with 9 bases left in between. CDR3 bases: TGTGCCAGTAGCGACGACAGCCAAGAGACCCAGTACTTC. Translation: CASSDDSQETQYF.

The rearrangement joins TRBV6-2 or TRBV6-3 to TRBJ1-2; 10 nucleotides align to TRBD1. V was pared by 5 bases and J by 4 bases, with 13 bases of the junction left unmatched. This CDR3 has 17 amino acids. Germline loops: CDR1 MNHEY, CDR2 SVGEGT. Here the CDR3 DNA reads TGTGCCAGCAGTCTACTCGACAGGGGGCGACGCAGCTATGGCTACACCTTC. Protein sequence: CASSLLDRGRRSYGYTF.

The chain employs TRBV5-1 and TRBJ2-7; TRBD1 agrees at 8 bases. After removal of 3 bases from V and 2 bases from J, the junction contained 4 bases not matched to a gene. The CDR3 contains 14 residues. Germline loops: CDR1 SGHRS, CDR2 YFSETQ. The CDR3: CASSWGTGPYEQYF. DNA for the CDR3: TGCGCCAGCAGCTGGGGGACAGGCCCCTACGAGCAGTACTTC.

The CDR3 coding sequence is TGTGCCAGCAGCTCCCGGAGAGCCGGGGAGCTGTTTTTT. It specifies CASSSRRAGELFF. The rearrangement links TRBV7-2 to TRBJ2-2; D not resolved. Trimming pared 4 bases from V and 6 bases from J, leaving 9 bases between. CDR3 size: 13 residues. CDR1 is SGHTA and CDR2 is FQGNSA in the germline V gene.

This clone was observed once. This chain links TRBV30 with TRBJ2-3; 11 bases align to TRBD2. The CDR3 contains 13 residues. CDR1 and CDR2 (germline): GTSNPN, SVGIG (reference sequence). J lost 7 bases, V lost 8 bases, and 8 bases had no gene match. The DNA of the CDR3 is TGTGCCGGAACCGGGACTAGCGGCTATACGCAGTATTTT. It specifies CAGTGTSGYTQYF.